This T cell receptor beta chain was found in a study of blood T cells in healthy people across ages. Study-level results: Conclusively comparing naive with antigen-experienced cells was impossible with unsorted PBMCs.

Sample-barcoded 5' priming and a J-beta primer mix drove a second PCR of 7 to 11 cycles. Sequencing of every sample gave 3 million or more CDR3-containing paired-end reads. MiXCR, applied by TCRdb to the 5' RACE reads, yields one record per CDR3 protein. The table lists 1,100,000 or so distinct CDR3 sequences, over 35% of them singletons. Of note for this clonotype: Its antigen is not identified.

The CDR3 runs 15 residues. Germline values: CDR1 LGHNA, CDR2 YNFKEQ. V was cut by 0 bases and J by 0 bases, with 8 bases left in between. Sequenced: blood. The origin of this receptor is a woman in her sixties in good health. The genes are TRBV4-2 and TRBJ2-5; no firm D call. The CDR3: CASSQDHGYQETQYF. The DNA for the CDR3 is TGTGCCAGCAGCCAAGACCATGGGTACCAAGAGACCCAGTACTTC.